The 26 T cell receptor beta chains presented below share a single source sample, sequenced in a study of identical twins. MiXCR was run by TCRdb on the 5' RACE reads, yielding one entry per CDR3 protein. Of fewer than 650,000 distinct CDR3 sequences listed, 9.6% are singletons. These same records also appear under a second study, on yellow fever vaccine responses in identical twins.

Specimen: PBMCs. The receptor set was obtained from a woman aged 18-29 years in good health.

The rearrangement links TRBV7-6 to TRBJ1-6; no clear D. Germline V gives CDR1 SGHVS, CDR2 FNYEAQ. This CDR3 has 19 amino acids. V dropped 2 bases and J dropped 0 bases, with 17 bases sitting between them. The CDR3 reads CASSLRPTDQSSYNSPLHF. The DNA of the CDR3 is TGTGCCAGCAGCTTAAGACCGACGGACCAGAGCTCCTATAATTCACCCCTCCACTTT. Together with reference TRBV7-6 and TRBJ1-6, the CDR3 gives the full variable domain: GAGVSQSPRYKVTKRGQDVALRCDPISGHVSLYWYRQALGQGPEFLTYFNYEAQQDKSGLPNDRFSAERPEGSISTLTIQRTEQRDSAMYRCASSLRPTDQSSYNSPLHFGNGTRLTVT.

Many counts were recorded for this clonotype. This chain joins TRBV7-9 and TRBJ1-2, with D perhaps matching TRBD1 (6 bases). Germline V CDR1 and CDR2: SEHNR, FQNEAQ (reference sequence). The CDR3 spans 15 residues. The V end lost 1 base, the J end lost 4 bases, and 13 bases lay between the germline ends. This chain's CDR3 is CASSLGGVDSYGYTF. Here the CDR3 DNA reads TGTGCCAGCAGCTTAGGAGGGGTGGACAGCTATGGCTACACCTTC.

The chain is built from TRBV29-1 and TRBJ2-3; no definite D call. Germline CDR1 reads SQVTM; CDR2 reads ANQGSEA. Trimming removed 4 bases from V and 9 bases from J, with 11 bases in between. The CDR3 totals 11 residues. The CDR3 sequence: CSVAGRGTQYF. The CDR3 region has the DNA TGCAGCGTTGCAGGCCGCGGCACGCAGTATTTT.

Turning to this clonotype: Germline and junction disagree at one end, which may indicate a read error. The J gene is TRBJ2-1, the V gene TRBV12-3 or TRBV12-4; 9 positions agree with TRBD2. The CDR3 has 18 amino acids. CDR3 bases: TGTGCCATCAGTTTCAGACTAGCGGATGGACCTTCACCGTATGAGCAGTTCTTC. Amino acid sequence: CAISFRLADGPSPYEQFF.

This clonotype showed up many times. CDR3 sequence reads: CASSLVRQDTGELFF. In DNA form, the CDR3 reads TGTGCCAGCAGCTTAGTGCGACAAGACACCGGGGAGCTGTTTTTT. V is TRBV7-2 and J is TRBJ2-2; D is unresolved. Trimming stripped 1 base from V and 3 bases from J, with 9 bases between. CDR3 size: 15 residues. Germline CDR1 and CDR2: SGHTA and FQGNSA.

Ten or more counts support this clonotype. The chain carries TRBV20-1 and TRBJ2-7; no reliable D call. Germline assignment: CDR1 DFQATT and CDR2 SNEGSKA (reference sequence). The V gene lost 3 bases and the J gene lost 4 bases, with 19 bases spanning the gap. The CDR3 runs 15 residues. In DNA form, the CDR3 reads TGCAGTGCTAGTGCTATAGAACCTTCCGGGTACGAGCAGTACTTC. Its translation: CSASAIEPSGYEQYF.

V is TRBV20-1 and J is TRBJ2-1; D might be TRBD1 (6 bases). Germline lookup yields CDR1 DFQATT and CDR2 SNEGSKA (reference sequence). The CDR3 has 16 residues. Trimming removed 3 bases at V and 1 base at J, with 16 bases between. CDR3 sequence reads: CSARNYQGQSYNEQFF. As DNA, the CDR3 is TGCAGTGCTAGGAACTACCAGGGACAATCCTACAATGAGCAGTTCTTC.

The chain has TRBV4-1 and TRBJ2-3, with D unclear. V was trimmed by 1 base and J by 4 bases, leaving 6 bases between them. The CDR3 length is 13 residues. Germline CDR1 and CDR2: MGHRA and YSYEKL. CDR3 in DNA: TGCGCCAGCAGCCAAGGGTCCGCAGATACGCAGTATTTT. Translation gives CASSQGSADTQYF.

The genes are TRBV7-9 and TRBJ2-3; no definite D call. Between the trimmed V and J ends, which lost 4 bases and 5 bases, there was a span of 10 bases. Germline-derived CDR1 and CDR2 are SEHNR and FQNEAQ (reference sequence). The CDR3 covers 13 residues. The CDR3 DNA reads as TGTGCCAGCAGCTGGAGCCGTCAAGATACGCAGTATTTT. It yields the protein CASSWSRQDTQYF.

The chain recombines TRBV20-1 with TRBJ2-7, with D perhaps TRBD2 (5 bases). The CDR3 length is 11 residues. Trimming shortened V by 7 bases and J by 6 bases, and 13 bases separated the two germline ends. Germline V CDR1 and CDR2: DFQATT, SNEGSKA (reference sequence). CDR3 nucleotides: TGCAGTGTCGGGATTGCCCTCGAGCAGTACTTC. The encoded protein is CSVGIALEQYF.

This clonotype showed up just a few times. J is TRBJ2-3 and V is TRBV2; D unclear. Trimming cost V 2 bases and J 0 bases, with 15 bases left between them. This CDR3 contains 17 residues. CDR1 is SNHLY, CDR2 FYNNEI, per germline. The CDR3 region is CASSELPAEPSTDTQYF. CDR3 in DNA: TGTGCCAGCAGTGAATTGCCCGCGGAGCCTAGCACAGATACGCAGTATTTT. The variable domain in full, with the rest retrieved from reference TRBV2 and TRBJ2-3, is EPEVTQTPSHQVTQMGQEVILRCVPISNHLYFYWYRQILGQKVEFLVSFYNNEISEKSEIFDDQFSVERPDGSNFTLKIRSTKLEDSAMYFCASSELPAEPSTDTQYFGPGTRLTVL.

The CDR3 region is CASSPPTSGVQETQYF. The CDR3 DNA follows: TGTGCCAGCTCACCACCGACTAGCGGCGTTCAAGAGACCCAGTACTTC. The J gene is TRBJ2-5, the V gene TRBV18, with 9 nucleotides matching TRBD2. The CDR3 covers 16 residues. The V segment lost 0 bases and the J segment 2 bases; nucleotides outside the gene matches: 4. Germline loops: CDR1 KGHSH, CDR2 LQKENI.

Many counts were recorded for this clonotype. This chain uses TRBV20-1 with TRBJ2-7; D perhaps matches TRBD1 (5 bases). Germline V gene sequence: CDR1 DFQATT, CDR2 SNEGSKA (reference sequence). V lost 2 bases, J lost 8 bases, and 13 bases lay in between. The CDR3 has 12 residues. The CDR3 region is CSARQVGAQQYF. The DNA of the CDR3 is TGCAGTGCTAGACAGGTTGGGGCCCAGCAGTACTTC.

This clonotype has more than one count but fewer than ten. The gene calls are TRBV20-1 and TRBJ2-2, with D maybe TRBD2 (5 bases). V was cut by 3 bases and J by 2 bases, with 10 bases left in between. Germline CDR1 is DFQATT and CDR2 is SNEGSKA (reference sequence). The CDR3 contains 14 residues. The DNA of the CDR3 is TGCAGTGCTAGCGGGAACCACAACACCGGGGAGCTGTTTTTT. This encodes CSASGNHNTGELFF.

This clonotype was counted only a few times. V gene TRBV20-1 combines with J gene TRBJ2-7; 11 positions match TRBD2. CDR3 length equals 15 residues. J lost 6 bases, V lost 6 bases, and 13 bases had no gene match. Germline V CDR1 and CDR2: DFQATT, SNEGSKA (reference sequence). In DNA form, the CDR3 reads TGCAGTGCCCTACTAGCGGGAGAGTTCACGAGCGAGCAGTACTTC. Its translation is CSALLAGEFTSEQYF.

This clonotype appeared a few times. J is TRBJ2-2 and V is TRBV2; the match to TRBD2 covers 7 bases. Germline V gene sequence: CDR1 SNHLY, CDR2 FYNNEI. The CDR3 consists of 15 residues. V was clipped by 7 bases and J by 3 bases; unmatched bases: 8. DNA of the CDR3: TGTGCCAGCAATATGGTAGCGGGCGACACCGGGGAGCTGTTTTTT. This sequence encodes CASNMVAGDTGELFF. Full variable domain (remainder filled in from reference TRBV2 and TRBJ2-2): EPEVTQTPSHQVTQMGQEVILRCVPISNHLYFYWYRQILGQKVEFLVSFYNNEISEKSEIFDDQFSVERPDGSNFTLKIRSTKLEDSAMYFCASNMVAGDTGELFFGEGSRLTVL.

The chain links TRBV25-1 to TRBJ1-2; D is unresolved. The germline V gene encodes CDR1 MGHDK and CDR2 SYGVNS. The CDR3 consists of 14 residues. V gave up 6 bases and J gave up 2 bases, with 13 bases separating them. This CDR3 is CASSWRTENYGYTF. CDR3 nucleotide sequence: TGTGCCAGCAGCTGGCGGACGGAGAACTATGGCTACACCTTC.

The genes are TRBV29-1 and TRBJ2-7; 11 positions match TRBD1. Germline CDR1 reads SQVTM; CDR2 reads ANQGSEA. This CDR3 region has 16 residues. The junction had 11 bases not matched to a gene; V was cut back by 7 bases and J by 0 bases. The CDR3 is CSAMDRGRWNSYEQYF. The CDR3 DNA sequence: TGCAGCGCCATGGACAGGGGGCGCTGGAACTCCTACGAGCAGTACTTC.

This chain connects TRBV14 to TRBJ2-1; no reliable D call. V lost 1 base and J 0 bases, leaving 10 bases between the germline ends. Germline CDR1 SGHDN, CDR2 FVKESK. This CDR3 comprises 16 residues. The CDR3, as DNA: TGTGCCAGCAGCCAAGCGCTCTCTAGCTCCTACAATGAGCAGTTCTTC. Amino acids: CASSQALSSSYNEQFF. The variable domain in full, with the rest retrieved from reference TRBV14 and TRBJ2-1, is EAGVTQFPSHSVIEKGQTVTLRCDPISGHDNLYWYRRVMGKEIKFLLHFVKESKQDESGMPNNRFLAERTGGTYSTLKVQPAELEDSGVYFCASSQALSSSYNEQFFGPGTRLTVL.

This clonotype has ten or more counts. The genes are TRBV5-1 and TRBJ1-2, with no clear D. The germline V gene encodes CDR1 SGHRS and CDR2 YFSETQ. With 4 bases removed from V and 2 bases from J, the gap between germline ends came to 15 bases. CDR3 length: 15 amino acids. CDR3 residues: CASSPHVEINYGYTF. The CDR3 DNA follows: TGCGCCAGCAGCCCACACGTAGAGATCAACTATGGCTACACCTTC.

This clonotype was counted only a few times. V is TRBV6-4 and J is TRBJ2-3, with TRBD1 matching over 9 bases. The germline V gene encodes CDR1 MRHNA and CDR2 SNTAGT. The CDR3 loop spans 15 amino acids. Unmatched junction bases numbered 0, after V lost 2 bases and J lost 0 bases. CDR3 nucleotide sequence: TGTGCCAGCAGTGACGGGACAGGGAGCACAGATACGCAGTATTTT. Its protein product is CASSDGTGSTDTQYF.

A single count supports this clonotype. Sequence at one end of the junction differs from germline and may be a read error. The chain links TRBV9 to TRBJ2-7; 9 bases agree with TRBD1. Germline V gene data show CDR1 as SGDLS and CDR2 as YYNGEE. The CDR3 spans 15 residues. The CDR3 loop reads CASGVAGDRANEQYF. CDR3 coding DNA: TGTGCCAGCGGCGTAGCTGGGGACAGGGCGAACGAGCAGTACTTC.

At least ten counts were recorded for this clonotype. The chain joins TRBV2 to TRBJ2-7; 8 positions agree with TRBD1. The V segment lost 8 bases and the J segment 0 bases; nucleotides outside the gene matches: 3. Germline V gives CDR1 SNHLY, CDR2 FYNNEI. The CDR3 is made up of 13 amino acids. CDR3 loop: CASLDRDSYEQYF. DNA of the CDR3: TGTGCCAGCCTGGACAGGGACTCCTACGAGCAGTACTTC. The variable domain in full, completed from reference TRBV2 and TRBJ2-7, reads EPEVTQTPSHQVTQMGQEVILRCVPISNHLYFYWYRQILGQKVEFLVSFYNNEISEKSEIFDDQFSVERPDGSNFTLKIRSTKLEDSAMYFCASLDRDSYEQYFGPGTRLTVT.

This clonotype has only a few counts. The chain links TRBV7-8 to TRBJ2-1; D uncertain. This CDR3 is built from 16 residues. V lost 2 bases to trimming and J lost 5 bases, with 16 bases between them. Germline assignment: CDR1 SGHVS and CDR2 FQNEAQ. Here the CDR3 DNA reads TGTGCCAGCAGCTTAAGGCCTTCCGAGAGCAACAATGAGCAGTTCTTC. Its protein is CASSLRPSESNNEQFF.

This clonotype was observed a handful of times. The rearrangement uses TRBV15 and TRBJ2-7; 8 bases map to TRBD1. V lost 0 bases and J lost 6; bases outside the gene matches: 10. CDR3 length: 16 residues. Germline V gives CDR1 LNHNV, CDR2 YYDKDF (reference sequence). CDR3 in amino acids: CATSRDLLGQGGEQYF. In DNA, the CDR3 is TGTGCCACCAGCAGAGATCTGTTAGGACAGGGCGGCGAGCAGTACTTC.

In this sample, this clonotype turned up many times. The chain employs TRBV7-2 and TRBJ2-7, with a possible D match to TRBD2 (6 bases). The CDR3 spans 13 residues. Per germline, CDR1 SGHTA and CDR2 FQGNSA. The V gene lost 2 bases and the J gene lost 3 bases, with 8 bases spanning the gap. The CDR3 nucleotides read TGTGCCAGCAGCTTACTAGCGAACTACGAGCAGTACTTC. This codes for CASSLLANYEQYF.